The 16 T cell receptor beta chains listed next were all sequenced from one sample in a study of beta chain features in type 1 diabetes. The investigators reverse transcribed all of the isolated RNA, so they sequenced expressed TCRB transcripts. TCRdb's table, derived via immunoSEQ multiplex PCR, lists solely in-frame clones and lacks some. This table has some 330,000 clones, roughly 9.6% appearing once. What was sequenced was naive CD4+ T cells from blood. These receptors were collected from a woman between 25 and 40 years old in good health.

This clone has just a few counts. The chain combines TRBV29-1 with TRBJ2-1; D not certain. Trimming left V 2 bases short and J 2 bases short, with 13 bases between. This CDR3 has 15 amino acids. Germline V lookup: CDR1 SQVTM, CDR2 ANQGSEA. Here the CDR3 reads CSVELLGVTYNEQFF. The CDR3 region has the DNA TGCAGCGTTGAACTATTAGGAGTCACCTACAATGAGCAGTTCTTC.

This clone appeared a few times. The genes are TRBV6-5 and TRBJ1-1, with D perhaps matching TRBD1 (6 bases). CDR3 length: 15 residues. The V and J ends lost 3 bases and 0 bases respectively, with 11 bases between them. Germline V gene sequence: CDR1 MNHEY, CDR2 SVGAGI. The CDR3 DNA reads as TGTGCCAGCAGTTATTCCTGGGACATGAACACTGAAGCTTTCTTT. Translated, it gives CASSYSWDMNTEAFF.

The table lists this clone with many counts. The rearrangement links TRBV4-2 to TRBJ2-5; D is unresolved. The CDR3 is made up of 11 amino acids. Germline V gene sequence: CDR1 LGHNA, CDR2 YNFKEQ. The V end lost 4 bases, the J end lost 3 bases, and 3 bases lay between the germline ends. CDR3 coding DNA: TGTGCCAGCAGCCTCAAAGAGACCCAGTACTTC. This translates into CASSLKETQYF.

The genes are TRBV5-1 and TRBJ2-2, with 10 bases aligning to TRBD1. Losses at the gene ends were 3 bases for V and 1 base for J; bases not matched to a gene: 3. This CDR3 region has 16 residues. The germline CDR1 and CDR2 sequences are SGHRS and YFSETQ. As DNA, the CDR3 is TGCGCCAGCAGCTGGGGACAGGGGATGAACACCGGGGAGCTGTTTTTT. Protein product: CASSWGQGMNTGELFF.

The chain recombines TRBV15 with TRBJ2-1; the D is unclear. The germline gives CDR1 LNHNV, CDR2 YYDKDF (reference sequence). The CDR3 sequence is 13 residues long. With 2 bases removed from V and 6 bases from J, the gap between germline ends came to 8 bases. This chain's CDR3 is CATSRKSSNEQFF. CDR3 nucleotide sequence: TGTGCCACCAGCAGAAAGAGTTCCAATGAGCAGTTCTTC. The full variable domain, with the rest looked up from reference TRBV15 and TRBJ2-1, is DAMVIQNPRYQVTQFGKPVTLSCSQTLNHNVMYWYQQKSSQAPKLLFHYYDKDFNNEADTPDNFQSRRPNTSFCFLDIRSPGLGDTAMYLCATSRKSSNEQFFGPGTRLTVL.

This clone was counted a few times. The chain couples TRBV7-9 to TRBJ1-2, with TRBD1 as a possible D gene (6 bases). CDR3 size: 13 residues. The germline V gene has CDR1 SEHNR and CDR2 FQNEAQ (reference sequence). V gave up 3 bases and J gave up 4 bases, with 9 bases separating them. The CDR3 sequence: CASSLQGSYGYTF. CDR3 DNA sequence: TGTGCCAGCAGCTTGCAGGGGTCCTATGGCTACACCTTC.

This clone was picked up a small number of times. The CDR3 DNA is TGTGCCTGGAGTGTCGGAGGGGGCTGGGAGACCCAGTACTTC. It encodes CAWSVGGGWETQYF. This chain joins TRBV30 and TRBJ2-5; D perhaps matches TRBD1 (7 bases). CDR1 is GTSNPN and CDR2 is SVGIG in the germline V gene (reference sequence). The CDR3 is 14 amino acids. V lost 0 bases and J lost 5, with 13 bases in between.

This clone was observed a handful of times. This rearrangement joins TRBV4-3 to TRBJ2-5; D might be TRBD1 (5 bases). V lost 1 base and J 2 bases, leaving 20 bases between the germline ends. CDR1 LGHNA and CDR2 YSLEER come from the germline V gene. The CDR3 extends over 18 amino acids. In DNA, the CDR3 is TGCGCCAGCAGCCAAGCTTATAGGGGAATGGGTCCGCAAGAGACCCAGTACTTC. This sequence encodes CASSQAYRGMGPQETQYF.

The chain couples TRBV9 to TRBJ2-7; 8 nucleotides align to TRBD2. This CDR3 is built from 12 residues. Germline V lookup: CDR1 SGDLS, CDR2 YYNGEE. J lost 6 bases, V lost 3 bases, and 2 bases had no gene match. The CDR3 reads CASSALAGEQYF. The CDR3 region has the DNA TGTGCCAGCAGCGCTCTAGCGGGCGAGCAGTACTTC.

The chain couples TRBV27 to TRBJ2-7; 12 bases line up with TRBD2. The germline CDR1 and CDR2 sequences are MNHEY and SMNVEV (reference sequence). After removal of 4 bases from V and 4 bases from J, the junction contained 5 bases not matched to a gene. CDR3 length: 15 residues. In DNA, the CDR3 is TGTGCCAGCAGTTCGGTGACTAGCGGGAGATACGAGCAGTACTTC. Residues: CASSSVTSGRYEQYF.

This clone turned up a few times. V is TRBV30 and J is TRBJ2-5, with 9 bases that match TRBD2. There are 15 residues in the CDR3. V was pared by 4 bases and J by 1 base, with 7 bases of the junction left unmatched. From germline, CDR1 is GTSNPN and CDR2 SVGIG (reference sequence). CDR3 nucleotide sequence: TGTGCCTGGAATCGACTAGCGGTTCCCCAAGAGACCCAGTACTTC. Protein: CAWNRLAVPQETQYF.

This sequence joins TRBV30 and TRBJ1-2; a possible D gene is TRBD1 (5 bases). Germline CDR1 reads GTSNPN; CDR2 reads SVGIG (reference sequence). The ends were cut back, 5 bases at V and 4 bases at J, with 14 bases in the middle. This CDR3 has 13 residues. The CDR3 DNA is TGTGCCTGGGTGCCTGGGGGGAGCTATGGCTACACCTTC. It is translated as CAWVPGGSYGYTF.

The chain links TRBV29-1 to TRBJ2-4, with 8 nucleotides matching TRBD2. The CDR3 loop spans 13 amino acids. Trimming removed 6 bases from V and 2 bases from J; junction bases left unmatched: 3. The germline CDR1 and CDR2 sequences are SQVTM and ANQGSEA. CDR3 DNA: TGCAGCGTCCTAGCGGGTACCAAAAACATTCAGTACTTC. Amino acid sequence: CSVLAGTKNIQYF.

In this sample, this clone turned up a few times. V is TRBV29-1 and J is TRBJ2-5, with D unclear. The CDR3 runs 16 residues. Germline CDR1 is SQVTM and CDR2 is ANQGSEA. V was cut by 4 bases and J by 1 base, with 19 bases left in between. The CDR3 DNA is TGCAGCGTTGCGTCACCCGGAATGACAATCCAAGAGACCCAGTACTTC. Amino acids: CSVASPGMTIQETQYF.

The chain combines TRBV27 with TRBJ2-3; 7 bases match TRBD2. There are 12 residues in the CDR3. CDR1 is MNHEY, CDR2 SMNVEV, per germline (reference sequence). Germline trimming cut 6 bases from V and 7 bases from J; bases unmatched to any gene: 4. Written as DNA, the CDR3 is TGTGCCAGCAGCCGAGCGGGAAATACGCAGTATTTT. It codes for CASSRAGNTQYF.

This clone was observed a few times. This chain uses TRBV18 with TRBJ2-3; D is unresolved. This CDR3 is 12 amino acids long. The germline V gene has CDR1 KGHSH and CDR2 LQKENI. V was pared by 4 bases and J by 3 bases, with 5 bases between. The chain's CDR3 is CASSLYTDTQYF. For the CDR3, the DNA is TGTGCCAGCTCACTCTATACAGATACGCAGTATTTT.